Below are 32 T cell receptor beta chains sequenced from a single sample in a study of blood T cell repertoires in COVID-19. Sequenced by immunoSEQ multiplex PCR; TCRdb stores in-frame clones only, minus some. The repertoire holds under 75,000 clones, with approximately 80% as singletons. Sequencing was done on a sample of peripheral blood. Receptor source: a woman of 80 years or more with acute or convalescent COVID-19.

The CDR3 bases are TGTGCCAGCAGCTTGCCCCAAGGGGCCGGGGAGCTGTTTTTT. Its protein product is CASSLPQGAGELFF. The J gene is TRBJ2-2, the V gene TRBV5-4, with D maybe TRBD1 (5 bases). The CDR3 covers 14 residues. CDR1 and CDR2 from the germline V gene are SGHNT and YYREEE (reference sequence). Trimming took 1 base from V and 6 from J, leaving 10 bases between them.

This chain connects TRBV5-1 to TRBJ1-2; D not certain. V was shortened by 6 bases and J by 2 bases, with 8 bases between the two germline ends. This CDR3 region has 12 residues. Germline V gene lookup returns CDR1 SGHRS and CDR2 YFSETQ. CDR3 sequence (DNA): TGCGCCAGCAAAGACGGGAACTATGGCTACACCTTC. Encoded protein: CASKDGNYGYTF.

This rearrangement joins TRBV28 to TRBJ2-6; D might be TRBD2 (6 bases). The V gene lost 5 bases and the J gene lost 8 bases, with 19 bases spanning the gap. The CDR3 is made up of 16 amino acids. Germline V gives CDR1 MDHEN, CDR2 SYDVKM. The CDR3 region has the DNA TGTGCCAGCAGTCGCCCGGTGGGCGGGAAGACCAACGTCCTGACTTTC. Translated, it gives CASSRPVGGKTNVLTF.

V and J are TRBV4-1 and TRBJ2-5, with D possibly matching TRBD2 (6 bases). V dropped 4 bases and J dropped 5 bases, with 17 bases sitting between them. Germline V gene sequence: CDR1 MGHRA, CDR2 YSYEKL. The CDR3 runs 15 residues. The CDR3 loop reads CASSPPRGSGETQYF. CDR3 bases: TGCGCCAGCAGCCCCCCTCGGGGGTCCGGGGAGACCCAGTACTTC.

The J gene is TRBJ1-5, the V gene TRBV24-1; 9 bases agree with TRBD1. Germline CDR1 KGHDR, CDR2 SFDVKD. The CDR3 length is 15 residues. V lost 0 bases and J lost 5; bases outside the gene matches: 1. CDR3 nucleotide sequence: TGTGCCACCAGTGATTTGGGGACAGGGCATCAGCCCCAGCATTTT. This encodes CATSDLGTGHQPQHF.

This chain joins TRBV11-2 and TRBJ2-4, with D possibly matching TRBD1 (6 bases). The CDR3 has 18 residues. CDR1 and CDR2 from the germline V gene are SGHAT and FQNNGV. The germline V and J ends were trimmed by 2 bases and 0 bases, with 17 bases remaining between them. DNA of the CDR3: TGTGCCAGCAGCTTATCCACGACAGGCTCTCTAGCCAAAAACATTCAGTACTTC. Protein sequence: CASSLSTTGSLAKNIQYF. The entire variable domain, with the rest obtained from reference TRBV11-2 and TRBJ2-4, is as follows: EAGVAQSPRYKIIEKRQSVAFWCNPISGHATLYWYQQILGQGPKLLIQFQNNGVVDDSQLPKDRFSAERLKGVDSTLKIQPAKLEDSAVYLCASSLSTTGSLAKNIQYFGAGTRLSVL.

The chain combines TRBV7-6 with TRBJ2-3, with 12 positions matching TRBD2. V shed 3 bases and J 0 bases; nucleotides not matched to a gene: 7. Looked up from germline, CDR1 is SGHVS and CDR2 is FNYEAQ. CDR3 length equals 18 residues. CDR3 in amino acids: CASSLLLAGGPSTDTQYF. As DNA, the CDR3 is TGTGCCAGCAGCTTGTTGCTAGCGGGAGGGCCGAGCACAGATACGCAGTATTTT.

This clone was observed a handful of times. The chain couples TRBV12-5 to TRBJ1-6; 8 bases agree with TRBD1. Germline assignment: CDR1 LGHNT and CDR2 FRNRAP. Trimming cost V 2 bases and J 8 bases; bases outside gene matches: 14. The CDR3 consists of 18 residues. The DNA for the CDR3 is TGTGCTAGTGGTTTGTCTCTTCCCAGGGGGCGCGTCTATTCACCCCTCCACTTT. Its protein product is CASGLSLPRGRVYSPLHF.

The V and J genes are TRBV5-1 and TRBJ1-1, with D maybe TRBD1 (5 bases). CDR1 is SGHRS and CDR2 is YFSETQ in the germline V gene. CDR3 length equals 13 residues. With 3 bases removed from V and 4 bases from J, the gap between germline ends came to 10 bases. As DNA, the CDR3 is TGCGCCAGCAGCTCCTGGGGGGGCACTGAAGCTTTCTTT. Translating gives CASSSWGGTEAFF.

DNA for the CDR3: TGTGCCAGTAGTCTTTACTCGGGACAGACCTACGAGCAGTACTTC. Translated, it gives CASSLYSGQTYEQYF. The chain has TRBV19 and TRBJ2-7; TRBD1 agrees at 7 bases. CDR1 LNHDA and CDR2 SQIVND come from the germline V gene (reference sequence). V lost 5 bases, J lost 2 bases, and 9 bases stayed unmatched. This CDR3 is built from 15 residues.

This clone was observed once. The chain couples TRBV11-2 to TRBJ1-1; D remains unclear. The CDR3 is 16 residues long. Deletions cut 4 bases from V and 4 bases from J, with 19 bases between. CDR1 is SGHAT, CDR2 FQNNGV, per germline. As DNA, the CDR3 is TGTGCCAGCAGCTCCGGCGTGAGGGCGATGGGCACTGAAGCTTTCTTT. It specifies CASSSGVRAMGTEAFF.

V gene TRBV28 combines with J gene TRBJ1-2, with 7 bases aligning to TRBD1. V lost 8 bases, J lost 7 bases, and 7 bases stayed unmatched. This CDR3 contains 12 residues. The germline CDR1 and CDR2 sequences are MDHEN and SYDVKM. CDR3 amino acids: CASGSYRGGYTF. CDR3 nucleotide sequence: TGTGCCAGCGGCTCTTACAGGGGTGGCTACACCTTC.

This clone was observed a single time. The chain recombines TRBV5-4 with TRBJ2-1, with unresolved D. Trimming cost V 0 bases and J 7 bases, with 14 bases left between them. This CDR3 has 15 residues. CDR1 SGHNT and CDR2 YYREEE come from the germline V gene (reference sequence). CDR3 DNA sequence: TGTGCCAGCAGCTTGGCTAGAAATGGCCGAAATGAGCAGTTCTTC. Translated, it gives CASSLARNGRNEQFF.

J is TRBJ1-6 and V is TRBV27, with D perhaps TRBD1 (6 bases). Per the germline V gene, CDR1 is MNHEY and CDR2 is SMNVEV (reference sequence). The V end was cut by 3 bases, the J end by 11 bases, with 17 bases between. There are 15 residues in the CDR3. The CDR3 is CASSFIGGASTPLHF. Written as DNA, the CDR3 is TGTGCCAGCAGTTTTATAGGGGGGGCATCGACACCCCTCCACTTT.

The table lists this clone with a count of one. CDR3 region: CASSWGTGRDPGELFF. CDR3 nucleotides: TGCGCCAGCAGCTGGGGGACTGGAAGAGACCCCGGGGAGCTGTTTTTT. The gene calls are TRBV5-1 and TRBJ2-2; possible D gene TRBD2, 6 bases. CDR1 and CDR2 from the germline V gene are SGHRS and YFSETQ. CDR3 size: 16 residues. Trimming left V 3 bases short and J 6 bases short, with 18 bases between.

V usage is TRBV30 and J usage is TRBJ2-2, with a possible D match to TRBD2 (7 bases). CDR3 size: 15 residues. Trimming pared 5 bases from V and 5 bases from J, leaving 18 bases between. CDR1 and CDR2 from the germline V gene are GTSNPN and SVGIG (reference sequence). CDR3 residues: CAWGGWTRGTGELFF. The CDR3 DNA follows: TGTGCCTGGGGAGGGTGGACTAGGGGGACCGGGGAGCTGTTTTTT.

In its sample, this clone was seen many times. V is TRBV28 and J is TRBJ1-2; 9 nucleotides align to TRBD1. Germline V gene lookup returns CDR1 MDHEN and CDR2 SYDVKM. The CDR3 spans 16 residues. V shed 2 bases, J shed 5 bases, and the junction held 9 bases outside the gene matches. DNA of the CDR3: TGTGCCAGCAGTTTAGAAGGGACAGGGTATCGGTATGGCTACACCTTC. Translation gives CASSLEGTGYRYGYTF.

The chain carries TRBV24-1 and TRBJ2-2; D may be TRBD1 (6 bases). Trimming took 1 base from V and 6 from J, leaving 8 bases between them. The germline CDR1 and CDR2 sequences are KGHDR and SFDVKD. CDR3 size: 14 residues. CDR3 coding DNA: TGTGCCACCAGTGATTTATGGGGGCCCGGGGAGCTGTTTTTT. Its translation is CATSDLWGPGELFF.

This rearrangement joins TRBV13 to TRBJ2-7; D not resolved. This CDR3 has 12 amino acids. From germline, CDR1 is PRHDT and CDR2 FYEKMQ (reference sequence). Trimming took off 5 bases at V and 0 bases at J, with 5 bases between the two ends. The CDR3 is CASSMSSYEQYF. CDR3 in DNA: TGTGCCAGCAGCATGAGCTCCTACGAGCAGTACTTC.

V gene TRBV29-1 combines with J gene TRBJ2-7, with D possibly TRBD2 on 5 matching bases. This CDR3 contains 12 residues. V lost 5 bases to trimming and J lost 3 bases, with 11 bases between them. Germline CDR1 is SQVTM and CDR2 is ANQGSEA. CDR3 protein: CSVTRHGYEQYF. CDR3 sequence (DNA): TGCAGCGTTACTAGACACGGCTACGAGCAGTACTTC.

A single count supports this clone. V is TRBV9 and J is TRBJ1-1, with TRBD1 identical over 7 bases. After removal of 4 bases from V and 4 bases from J, the junction contained 4 bases not matched to a gene. CDR1 is SGDLS, CDR2 YYNGEE, per germline. The CDR3 contains 13 residues. The CDR3 nucleotides read TGTGCCAGCAGCTCGACAGGGAGCACTGAAGCTTTCTTT. It translates to CASSSTGSTEAFF.

This sequence joins TRBV25-1 and TRBJ2-1; 13 nucleotides line up with TRBD2. CDR3 length equals 15 residues. Germline loops: CDR1 MGHDK, CDR2 SYGVNS. With 6 bases clipped from V and 7 bases from J, the junction kept 6 bases outside the gene matches. The CDR3 sequence: CASSSLAGGYNEQFF. The CDR3, as DNA: TGTGCCAGCAGCTCACTAGCGGGAGGGTATAATGAGCAGTTCTTC.

A few counts support this clone. The chain links TRBV2 to TRBJ2-2; 11 positions agree with TRBD2. J was trimmed by 7 bases and V by 6 bases; bases with no gene match: 4. The CDR3 spans 14 residues. From germline, CDR1 is SNHLY and CDR2 FYNNEI. DNA for the CDR3: TGTGCCAGCAGATGGGGACTAGCGGACGGGGAGCTGTTTTTT. Its protein is CASRWGLADGELFF.

This sequence joins TRBV5-4 and TRBJ2-1; 7 bases map to TRBD1. With 4 bases clipped from V and 7 bases from J, the junction kept 11 bases outside the gene matches. The CDR3 runs to 15 residues. CDR1 is SGHNT, CDR2 YYREEE, per germline (reference sequence). CDR3 nucleotides: TGTGCCAGCAGCACTCCCGGGACAGCTTTAAATGAGCAGTTCTTC. Its protein product is CASSTPGTALNEQFF. Looking up the rest from reference TRBV5-4 and TRBJ2-1 gives the full variable domain: ETGVTQSPTHLIKTRGQQVTLRCSSQSGHNTVSWYQQALGQGPQFIFQYYREEENGRGNFPPRFSGLQFPNYSSELNVNALELDDSALYLCASSTPGTALNEQFFGPGTRLTVL.

This sequence joins TRBV12-3 or TRBV12-4 and TRBJ1-1; D might be TRBD1 (5 bases). The CDR3 spans 13 residues. With 3 bases removed from V and 4 bases from J, the gap between germline ends came to 9 bases. The CDR3 is CASSLGGTTEAFF. CDR3 DNA: TGTGCCAGCAGTTTGGGGGGGACCACTGAAGCTTTCTTT.

This chain links TRBV28 with TRBJ2-7, with 8 bases lining up with TRBD2. CDR3 length equals 13 residues. V lost 6 bases to trimming and J lost 7 bases; unmatched junction nucleotides: 8. In germline, CDR1 is MDHEN, CDR2 SYDVKM. CDR3 DNA: TGTGCCAGCAGACCGGGACTAGGACGTGAGCAGTACTTC. Protein: CASRPGLGREQYF.

This clone appeared once. The chain links TRBV28 to TRBJ1-2, with D possibly TRBD1 on 6 matching bases. V lost 6 bases and J 4 bases, leaving 9 bases between the germline ends. Per germline, CDR1 MDHEN and CDR2 SYDVKM. This CDR3 is 12 amino acids long. The CDR3 region is CASSPGAYGYTF. CDR3 DNA sequence: TGTGCCAGCAGCCCAGGGGCCTATGGCTACACCTTC.

This chain uses TRBV4-2 with TRBJ1-4, with a weak D call TRBD1 (6 bases). V dropped 2 bases and J dropped 7 bases, with 17 bases sitting between them. Germline CDR1 LGHNA, CDR2 YNFKEQ. The CDR3 is 16 residues long. CDR3 loop: CASSQNPGGGGEKLFF. CDR3 coding DNA: TGTGCCAGCAGCCAAAACCCGGGGGGAGGGGGTGAAAAACTGTTTTTT.

The chain joins TRBV28 to TRBJ2-6, with 11 bases aligning to TRBD1. Germline-derived CDR1 and CDR2 are MDHEN and SYDVKM. CDR3 size: 18 residues. The V segment lost 2 bases and the J segment 2 bases; nucleotides outside the gene matches: 5. Here the CDR3 DNA reads TGTGCCAGCAGTTTAGCCGGACAGGGGGCTGCTGGGGCCAACGTCCTGACTTTC. Amino acid sequence: CASSLAGQGAAGANVLTF.

The chain joins TRBV5-6 to TRBJ2-7; TRBD1 is a possible D gene (5 bases). The CDR3 runs 15 residues. V was pared by 0 bases and J by 2 bases, with 12 bases between. CDR1 and CDR2 from the germline V gene are SGHDT and YYEEEE. The CDR3: CASSLVQGSPYEQYF. In DNA form, the CDR3 reads TGTGCCAGCAGCTTGGTTCAGGGTTCCCCCTACGAGCAGTACTTC.

On this clone: The junction and the germline gene differ at one end; a read error may be behind it. J is TRBJ2-7 and V is TRBV13, with 11 bases that match TRBD2. CDR3 size: 14 residues. Germline V gene sequence: CDR1 PRHDT, CDR2 FYEKMQ (reference sequence). CDR3 in DNA: TGTGCCAGCAGCCTAGGGACTAGCGGCTACGAGCAGTACTTC. It codes for CASSLGTSGYEQYF.

The J gene is TRBJ2-2, the V gene TRBV7-2; 9 bases are shared with TRBD2. Germline loops: CDR1 SGHTA, CDR2 FQGNSA. V shed 2 bases and J 2 bases; nucleotides not matched to a gene: 3. The CDR3 totals 16 residues. The CDR3 coding sequence is TGTGCCAGCAGCTTACGACTAGCGGTTAACACCGGGGAGCTGTTTTTT. Protein product: CASSLRLAVNTGELFF.